The sequence of this T cell receptor (beta chain) was determined in a study of blood T cell repertoires in COVID-19. Germline V lookup: CDR1 MNHEY, CDR2 SVGAGI. The CDR3 extends over 16 amino acids. The J segment lost 0 bases and the V segment lost 2 bases, leaving 6 bases of the junction unmatched. How the authors handled the data: Using reference gene primer amplification, nucleated cell counts were estimated. Libraries were prepared by immunoSEQ multiplex PCR; TCRdb keeps only in-frame clonotypes and omits some of them. D and trimming were read from the DNA, whereas the V and J calls and clone size are those reported in that table. The data contain some 300,000 clones, about 88% of them seen just once; the ten biggest clones take up 1.3%.

Sample: peripheral blood. The chain uses TRBV6-5 and TRBJ1-1; 7 bases fit TRBD1. The origin of this receptor is an older man with acute or convalescent COVID-19. The DNA for the CDR3 is TGTGCCAGCAGTTACACCCGCGGACAGGTGAACACTGAAGCTTTCTTT. It specifies CASSYTRGQVNTEAFF.